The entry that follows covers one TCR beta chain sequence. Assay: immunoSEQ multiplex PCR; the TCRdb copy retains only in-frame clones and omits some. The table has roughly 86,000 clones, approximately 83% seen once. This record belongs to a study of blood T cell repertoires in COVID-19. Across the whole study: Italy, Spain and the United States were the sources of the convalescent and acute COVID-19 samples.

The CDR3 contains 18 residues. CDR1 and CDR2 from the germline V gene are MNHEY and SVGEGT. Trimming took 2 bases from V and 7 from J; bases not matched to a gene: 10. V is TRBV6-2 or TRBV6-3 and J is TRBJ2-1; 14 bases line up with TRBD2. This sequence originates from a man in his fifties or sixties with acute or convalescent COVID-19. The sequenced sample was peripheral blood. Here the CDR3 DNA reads TGTGCCAGCAGTTACGACCCACGACTAGCGGGGGGGCCAAATGAGCAGTTCTTC. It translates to CASSYDPRLAGGPNEQFF.